A single sample is the source of the 3 T cell receptor beta chains below, sequenced in a study of identical twins. MiXCR was run by TCRdb on the 5' RACE reads, yielding one entry per CDR3 protein. The repertoire holds about 1.7 million distinct CDR3 sequences, with less than 35% as singletons. The sequencing input was cord blood. Receptors originate from a newborn girl in good health.

The table lists this clonotype with many counts. This chain joins TRBV29-1 and TRBJ2-3, with 15 bases matching TRBD2. Trimming took 6 bases from V and 5 from J; bases not matched to a gene: 6. The CDR3 totals 15 residues. Germline V CDR1 and CDR2: SQVTM, ANQGSEA. CDR3: CSVGTSGRPGDTQYF. CDR3 DNA: TGCAGCGTAGGGACTAGCGGGAGGCCCGGAGATACGCAGTATTTT.

V is TRBV18 and J is TRBJ1-2; 8 bases line up with TRBD1. The CDR3 extends over 17 amino acids. Germline values: CDR1 KGHSH, CDR2 LQKENI. Losses at the gene ends were 2 bases for V and 2 bases for J; bases not matched to a gene: 10. CDR3 residues: CASSPSFGQGGNYGYTF. The DNA for the CDR3 is TGTGCCAGCTCACCATCGTTCGGACAGGGTGGGAACTATGGCTACACCTTC.

This clonotype has only a few counts. V usage is TRBV10-3 and J usage is TRBJ1-1, with D perhaps TRBD1 (6 bases). Germline V lookup: CDR1 ENHRY, CDR2 SYGVKD. The CDR3 totals 12 residues. With 11 bases removed from V and 1 base from J, the gap between germline ends came to 11 bases. The CDR3 loop reads CASTGWNTEAFF. CDR3 nucleotide sequence: TGTGCCTCAACAGGGTGGAACACTGAAGCTTTCTTT.